The rows below give T cell receptor beta chains drawn from one sample of a study of cytomegalovirus exposure and HLA in healthy donors. The method was immunoSEQ multiplex PCR; TCRdb's version includes in-frame clones alone and lacks a portion of them. The sample shows 150,000 to 200,000 clones, 87% of them seen only once. Sequencing input: PBMCs. The origin of the receptors is a girl in the first two years of life in good health and CMV-seronegative. Both conserved end residues are part of each CDR3. Fields, in order: V gene, J gene, clone size, D gene, CDR3 protein, CDR3 DNA. D genes are given only for firm matches. Clone size appears in some rows only: once, few, many, or a class for an expanded clone.

TRBV6-5	TRBJ2-2	NA	TRBD2	CASSYSGLATTGELFF	TGTGCCAGCAGTTACTCGGGACTAGCGACCACCGGGGAGCTGTTTTTT
TRBV5-1	TRBJ2-7	NA	TRBD1	CASSLGDRTYEQYF	TGCGCCAGCAGCCTGGGGGACAGAACCTACGAGCAGTACTTC
TRBV27	TRBJ1-5	NA	TRBD1	CASSSGTGGFQPQHF	TGTGCCAGCAGTTCCGGGACAGGGGGCTTTCAGCCCCAGCATTTT
TRBV25-1	TRBJ2-7	NA	NA	CASSEYTGTRYEQYF	TGTGCCAGCAGTGAATACACCGGGACTCGATACGAGCAGTACTTC
TRBV5-4	TRBJ2-1	few	TRBD1	CASSSPGTGYSEQFF	TGTGCCAGCAGCTCCCCCGGGACAGGGTACTCTGAGCAGTTCTTC
TRBV15	TRBJ2-5	NA	TRBD2	CATSRVGLAGLGQETQYF	TGTGCCACCAGCAGAGTAGGACTAGCGGGATTAGGGCAAGAGACCCAGTACTTC
TRBV6-5	TRBJ2-1	NA	TRBD2	CASSRTGTSGEQFF	TGTGCCAGCAGTAGGACCGGGACTAGCGGAGAGCAGTTCTTC
TRBV9	TRBJ2-3	NA	TRBD2	CASSVGSSGNTDTQYF	TGTGCCAGCAGCGTAGGTTCTAGCGGGAACACAGATACGCAGTATTTT
TRBV6-1	TRBJ1-6	once	NA	CASSEVTGNSPLHF	TGTGCCAGCAGTGAAGTAACAGGGAATTCACCCCTCCACTTT
TRBV7-8	TRBJ1-1	NA	NA	CASSALGKPFEAFF	TGTGCCAGCAGCGCGCTCGGGAAACCTTTCGAAGCTTTCTTT
TRBV4-2	TRBJ2-6	NA	TRBD2	CASSQVAAGVIGANVLTF	TGTGCCAGCAGCCAAGTAGCAGCGGGGGTAATCGGGGCCAACGTCCTGACTTTC
TRBV20-1	TRBJ2-7	NA	NA	CSAAQQGYF	TGCAGTGCTGCTCAGCAGGGGTACTTC
TRBV11-2	TRBJ1-6	NA	NA	CASSLEVARGSPLHF	TGTGCCAGCAGCTTAGAAGTGGCAAGGGGGTCACCCCTCCACTTT
TRBV2	TRBJ1-3	NA	TRBD1	CASRPGQGASFRSGNTIYF	TGTGCCAGCAGGCCGGGACAGGGAGCCTCCTTTCGCTCTGGAAACACCATATATTTT
TRBV7-6	TRBJ1-2	NA	NA	CASSPSQDSVNGYTF	TGTGCCAGCAGCCCGAGTCAGGACAGCGTCAATGGCTACACCTTC
TRBV6-1	TRBJ1-2	NA	NA	CASTETGHNRYGYTF	TGTGCCAGCACCGAGACAGGACACAACCGATATGGCTACACCTTC
TRBV15	TRBJ2-5	NA	TRBD1	CATSRGTGSQETQYF	TGTGCCACCAGCAGAGGGACAGGGTCCCAAGAGACCCAGTACTTC
TRBV5-1	TRBJ2-7	NA	TRBD1	CASSMTGGSPYEQYF	TGCGCCAGCAGCATGACAGGGGGTAGCCCCTACGAGCAGTACTTC
TRBV4-1	TRBJ2-7	NA	NA	CASSQAEAGSVQYF	TGCGCCAGCAGCCAAGCCGAAGCAGGGTCTGTGCAGTACTTC
TRBV4-2	TRBJ2-5	NA	TRBD2	CASSPGLAGQETQYF	TGTGCCAGCAGCCCGGGACTAGCGGGTCAAGAGACCCAGTACTTC
TRBV5-6	TRBJ2-3	NA	NA	CASTPSPSGSGDTQYF	TGTGCCAGCACCCCCTCCCCATCGGGGTCGGGAGATACGCAGTATTTT
TRBV30	TRBJ1-1	NA	NA	CAWSITGNTEAFF	TGTGCCTGGAGTATAACAGGGAACACTGAAGCTTTCTTT
TRBV7-2	TRBJ1-3	NA	NA	CASSSRGNTIYF	TGTGCCAGCAGCTCCCGGGGGAACACCATATATTTT
TRBV21-1	TRBJ2-2	NA	NA	CASSGPGELFF	TGTGCCAGCAGCGGGCCCGGGGAGCTGTTTTTT
TRBV19	TRBJ2-2	NA	TRBD2	CASSRPSGYTGELFF	TGTGCCAGTAGTAGGCCTAGCGGTTACACCGGGGAGCTGTTTTTT
TRBV30	TRBJ1-1	NA	TRBD1	CAWSRRQGAEAFF	TGTGCCTGGAGTCGCAGACAGGGGGCTGAAGCTTTCTTT
TRBV7-3	TRBJ2-2	NA	NA	CASSLIVNTGELFF	TGTGCCAGCAGCTTAATAGTGAACACCGGGGAGCTGTTTTTT
TRBV4-1	TRBJ2-5	NA	NA	CASSLDHGGPAETQYF	TGCGCCAGCAGCCTTGATCACGGGGGGCCGGCAGAGACCCAGTACTTC
TRBV5-6	TRBJ2-3	NA	NA	CASSSSDTQYF	NA